This TCR beta chain was found in a study of T-cell memory formation after mild COVID-19. Findings and limits, study-wide: Certain responding clones were present in pre-infection memory, suggesting participation of cross-reactive memory.

In its sample, this clonotype is medium-sized. Antigen: not known. Germline CDR1 reads SGHVS; CDR2 reads FNYEAQ. This CDR3 is 13 amino acids long. The V segment lost 1 base and the J segment 6 bases; nucleotides outside the gene matches: 0. TCRdb ran MiXCR on the 5' RACE reads and lists one entry per CDR3 protein. The repertoire holds fewer than 150,000 distinct CDR3 sequences, with more than 13% as singletons. The sequencing sample was made of PBMCs or a T cell subset sorted from them (not recorded which). The chain couples TRBV7-6 to TRBJ2-7; 10 bases agree with TRBD1. The sequence was collected from an adult woman who had mild COVID-19 (a few samples of this study predate the infection). Cell type and time point are not known. The CDR3 DNA follows: TGTGCCAGCAGCTTAGGGACAGGGGGCGAGCAGTACTTC. This gives the protein CASSLGTGGEQYF.